The subject of this entry is one T cell receptor (beta chain). In the source study's methods: For nucleated cells, counts were estimated from reference gene primer amplification. TCRdb's copy holds only in-frame clones and misses some; the assay was immunoSEQ multiplex PCR. That table is the source of V, J and clone size, and D and trimming were worked out from the DNA. Of 150,000 or so clones listed, approximately 80% are singletons. The data originate from a study of blood T cell repertoires in COVID-19. V shed 5 bases and J shed 4 bases, with 21 bases lying between them. This CDR3 is built from 16 residues. Germline V gives CDR1 SGHVS, CDR2 FNYEAQ. Researchers sorted participants into cohorts using their self-reported clinical history. Recovery among Cohort 3 donors was established by two negative PCRs, clearance, or symptom resolution.

The sequence derives from a man aged 45-65 years who had recovered from COVID-19. This chain uses TRBV7-6 with TRBJ2-7; tentatively, D is TRBD1 (5 bases). Sequencing was carried out using PBMCs or T cells enriched from blood (not recorded which). DNA of the CDR3: TGTGCCAGCAGCCCTCGAACTCGGACACCTCCTTACGAGCAGTACTTC. This encodes CASSPRTRTPPYEQYF.